The source of this T cell receptor beta chain is a study of blood T cell repertoires in COVID-19. Study as a whole: Researchers got acute and convalescent COVID-19 samples from the United States, Italy and Spain. Nucleic acid was either cDNA or gDNA, and it came from T cells, B-cell-depleted T cells, or PBMCs.

Source study methods: It was from reference gene primer amplification that nucleated cell counts were estimated. TCRdb's copy holds only in-frame clones and misses some; the assay was immunoSEQ multiplex PCR. V and J calls and clone size are given by that table; D and trimming were obtained from the DNA. The profile shows around 140,000 clones, 80% to 90% of them singletons. The sample taken for sequencing was peripheral blood. The TCR sequence derives from a man in his 60s with active or convalescent COVID-19.

The CDR3 DNA follows: TGTGCCAGCAGTCCTACTTCGGGTTATGGCTACACCTTC. Protein sequence: CASSPTSGYGYTF. The genes are TRBV27 and TRBJ1-2; unclear D gene. Germline values: CDR1 MNHEY, CDR2 SMNVEV (reference sequence). V was trimmed by 5 bases and J by 5 bases, leaving 12 bases between them. This CDR3 contains 13 residues.